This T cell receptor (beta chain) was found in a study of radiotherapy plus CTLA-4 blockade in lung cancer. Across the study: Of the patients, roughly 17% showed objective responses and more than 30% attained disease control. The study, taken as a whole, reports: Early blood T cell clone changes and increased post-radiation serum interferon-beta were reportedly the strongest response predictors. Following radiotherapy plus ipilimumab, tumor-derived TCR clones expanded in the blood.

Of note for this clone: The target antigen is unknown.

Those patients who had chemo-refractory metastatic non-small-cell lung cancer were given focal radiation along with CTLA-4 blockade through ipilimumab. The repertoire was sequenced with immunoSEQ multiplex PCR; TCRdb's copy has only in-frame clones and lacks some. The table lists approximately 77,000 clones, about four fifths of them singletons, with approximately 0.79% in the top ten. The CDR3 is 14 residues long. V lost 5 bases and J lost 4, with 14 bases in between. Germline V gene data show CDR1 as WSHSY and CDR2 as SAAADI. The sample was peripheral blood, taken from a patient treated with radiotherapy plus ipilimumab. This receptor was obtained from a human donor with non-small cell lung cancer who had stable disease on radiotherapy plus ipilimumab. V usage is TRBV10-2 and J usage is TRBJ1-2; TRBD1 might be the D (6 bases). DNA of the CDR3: TGCGCCAGCAGTACCTCGAGGGGGGGCTATGGCTACACCTTC. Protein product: CASSTSRGGYGYTF.